This T cell receptor (beta chain) was profiled in a study of blood T cell repertoires in COVID-19. Study-wide background: Collection of acute and convalescent COVID-19 samples took place in the United States, Italy and Spain. PBMCs, B-cell-depleted T cells, or T cells provided the cDNA or gDNA that made up the material.

Per the original methods: Reference gene primer amplification gave nucleated cell count estimates. Libraries were prepared by immunoSEQ multiplex PCR; TCRdb keeps only in-frame clonotypes and omits some of them. V and J calls and clone size are those listed in that table; D and trimming were worked out from the DNA. In the table there are under 60,000 clones, 80% to 90% of which are singletons. CDR3 length: 15 residues. The ends were cut back, 5 bases at V and 0 bases at J, with 11 bases in the middle. Germline V gives CDR1 SNHLY, CDR2 FYNNEI. This chain connects TRBV2 to TRBJ1-3; D unclear. The sample comprised peripheral blood. This TCR came from a human donor with active COVID-19. The donor label of this sample is uncertain. The DNA for the CDR3 is TGTGCCAGCAGTTTTCAGGTCCCCTCTGGAAACACCATATATTTT. This gives the protein CASSFQVPSGNTIYF.